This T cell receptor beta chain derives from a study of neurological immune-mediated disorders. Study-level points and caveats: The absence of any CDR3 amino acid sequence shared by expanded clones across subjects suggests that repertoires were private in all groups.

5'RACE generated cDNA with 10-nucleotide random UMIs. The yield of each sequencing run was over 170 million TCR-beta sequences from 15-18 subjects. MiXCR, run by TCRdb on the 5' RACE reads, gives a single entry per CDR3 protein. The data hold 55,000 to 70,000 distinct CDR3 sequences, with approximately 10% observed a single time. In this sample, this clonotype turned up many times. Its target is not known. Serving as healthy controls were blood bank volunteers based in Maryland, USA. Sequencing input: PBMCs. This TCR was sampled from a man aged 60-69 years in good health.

This CDR3 is CSASQGFPAIEQYF. The CDR3 region has the DNA TGCAGTGCTAGCCAGGGGTTCCCAGCTATCGAGCAGTACTTC. This chain joins TRBV20-1 and TRBJ2-7, with D possibly TRBD1 on 6 matching bases. Per germline, CDR1 DFQATT and CDR2 SNEGSKA (reference sequence). V lost 3 bases to trimming and J lost 6 bases, with 18 bases between them. This CDR3 region has 14 residues.